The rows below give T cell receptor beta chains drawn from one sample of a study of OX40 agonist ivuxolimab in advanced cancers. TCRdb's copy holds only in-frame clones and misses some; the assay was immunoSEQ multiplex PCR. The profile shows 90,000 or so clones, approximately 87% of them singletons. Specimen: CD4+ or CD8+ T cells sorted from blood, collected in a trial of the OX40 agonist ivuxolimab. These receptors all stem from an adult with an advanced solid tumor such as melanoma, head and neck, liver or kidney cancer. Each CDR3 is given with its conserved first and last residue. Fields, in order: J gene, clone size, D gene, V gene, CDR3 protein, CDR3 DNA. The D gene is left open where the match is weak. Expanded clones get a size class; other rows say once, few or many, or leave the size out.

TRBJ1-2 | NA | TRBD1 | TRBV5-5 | CASSRPGQGNYGYTF | TGTGCCAGCAGCCGACCGGGACAGGGGAACTATGGCTACACCTTC
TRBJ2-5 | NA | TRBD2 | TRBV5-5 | CASSIRGSGGETQYF | TGTGCCAGCAGCATTCGGGGTTCGGGGGGAGAGACCCAGTACTTC
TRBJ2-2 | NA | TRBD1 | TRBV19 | CASKVTGRQGVTGELFF | TGTGCCAGTAAAGTTACGGGAAGACAGGGGGTCACCGGGGAGCTGTTTTTT
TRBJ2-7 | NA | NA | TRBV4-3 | CASSHSPDSYEQYF | TGCGCCAGCAGCCATTCTCCAGACTCCTACGAGCAGTACTTC
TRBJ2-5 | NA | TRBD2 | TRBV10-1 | CASSESASGGQETQYF | TGCGCCAGCAGTGAGTCGGCTAGCGGGGGCCAAGAGACCCAGTACTTC
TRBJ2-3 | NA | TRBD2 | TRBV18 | CASSPPRTSGGVSTDTQYF | TGTGCCAGCTCACCACCCCGAACTAGCGGGGGGGTTAGCACAGATACGCAGTATTTT
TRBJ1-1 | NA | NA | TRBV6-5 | CASSLDSLEAFF | TGTGCCAGCAGTTTAGACAGCCTCGAAGCTTTCTTT
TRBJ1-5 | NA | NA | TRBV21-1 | CASSKGGQGRQPQHF | TGTGCCAGCAGCAAAGGAGGACAGGGGCGACAGCCCCAGCATTTT
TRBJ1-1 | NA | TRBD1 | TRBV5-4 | CASSSRTGLNTEAFF | TGTGCCAGCAGCTCCCGGACAGGTTTGAACACTGAAGCTTTCTTT
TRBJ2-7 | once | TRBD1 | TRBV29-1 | CSVESPTGAEQYF | TGCAGCGTTGAATCCCCTACAGGGGCCGAGCAGTACTTC
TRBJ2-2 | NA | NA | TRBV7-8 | CASSLDTGSGELFF | TGTGCCAGCAGCTTAGACACAGGGTCCGGGGAGCTGTTTTTT
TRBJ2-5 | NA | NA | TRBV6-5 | CASSRDQTQYF | TGTGCCAGCAGTAGGGACCAGACCCAGTACTTC
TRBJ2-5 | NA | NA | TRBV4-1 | CASSQGDYQETQYF | TGCGCCAGCAGCCAAGGGGACTACCAAGAGACCCAGTACTTC
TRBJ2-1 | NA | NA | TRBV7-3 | CASSPQGTGSNEQFF | TGTGCCAGCAGCCCTCAGGGCACAGGAAGCAATGAGCAGTTCTTC
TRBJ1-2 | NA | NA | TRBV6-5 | CASSYSPASGGYTF | TGTGCCAGCAGTTACTCCCCCGCTAGTGGCGGCTACACCTTC
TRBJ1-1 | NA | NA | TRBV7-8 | CASSLDQRRNTEAFF | TGTGCCAGCAGCTTGGATCAGCGGAGGAACACTGAAGCTTTCTTT
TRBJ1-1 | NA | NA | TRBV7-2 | CASSLGSNTEAFF | TGTGCCAGCAGCTTAGGGTCGAACACTGAAGCTTTCTTT
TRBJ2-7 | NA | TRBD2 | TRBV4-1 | CASSQGLAGDYEQYF | TGCGCCAGCAGCCAGGGACTAGCGGGAGACTACGAGCAGTACTTC
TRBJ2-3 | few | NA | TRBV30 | CAWSVPYYSTDTQYF | TGTGCCTGGAGTGTACCTTACTATAGCACAGATACGCAGTATTTT
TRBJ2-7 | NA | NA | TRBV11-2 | CASSSRRGYEQYF | TGTGCCAGCAGCTCCCGACGGGGCTACGAGCAGTACTTC
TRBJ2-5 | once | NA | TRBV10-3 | CASRGGETQYF | TGTGCCAGCAGAGGAGGGGAGACCCAGTACTTC
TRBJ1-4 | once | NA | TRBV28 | CASSPPDLTNEKLFF | TGTGCCAGCAGTCCTCCGGATTTAACTAATGAAAAACTGTTTTTT
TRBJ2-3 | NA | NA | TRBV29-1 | CSVGRRQGGDTQYF | TGCAGCGTTGGAAGAAGGCAGGGGGGAGATACGCAGTATTTT
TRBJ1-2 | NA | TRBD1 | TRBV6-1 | CASSAGTGGNYGYTF | TGTGCCAGCAGCGCCGGGACAGGGGGCAACTATGGCTACACCTTC
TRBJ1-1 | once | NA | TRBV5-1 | CASSLQGGTEAFF | TGCGCCAGCAGCTTGCAGGGAGGCACTGAAGCTTTCTTT
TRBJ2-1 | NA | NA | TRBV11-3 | CASSLAPNNEQFF | TGTGCCAGCAGCCTCGCTCCAAACAATGAGCAGTTCTTC
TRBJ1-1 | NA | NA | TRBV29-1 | CSVEDHPLNTEAFF | TGCAGCGTTGAAGATCACCCACTGAACACTGAAGCTTTCTTT
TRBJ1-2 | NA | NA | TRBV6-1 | CASSSRQWTYGYTF | TGTGCCAGCAGTTCAAGACAGTGGACTTATGGCTACACCTTC
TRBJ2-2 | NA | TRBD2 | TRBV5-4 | CASSWLAGDGELFF | TGTGCCAGCAGCTGGCTAGCGGGAGACGGGGAGCTGTTTTTT
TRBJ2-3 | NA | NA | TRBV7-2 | CASGRTTDTQYF | TGTGCCAGCGGGAGAACCACAGATACGCAGTATTTT
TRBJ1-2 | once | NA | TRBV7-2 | CASSLGSLDYGYTF | TGTGCCAGCAGCTTGGGGAGTTTGGACTATGGCTACACCTTC
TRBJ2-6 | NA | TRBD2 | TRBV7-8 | CASSLGTSGSGANVLTF | TGTGCCAGCAGCTTAGGGACTAGCGGCTCTGGGGCCAACGTCCTGACTTTC